Shown below are 11 T cell receptor beta chains from a single sample sequenced in a study of blood T cell repertoires in COVID-19. Assay used: immunoSEQ multiplex PCR; TCRdb lists only in-frame clones, some missing. The repertoire has under 150,000 clones, around 77% of them found once; the top ten carry approximately 11%. Sequences were obtained from peripheral blood. All receptors derive from a human donor in a cohort sampled during active COVID-19.

This chain joins TRBV25-1 and TRBJ1-4; 9 nucleotides line up with TRBD1. The CDR3 length is 16 residues. Germline CDR1 reads MGHDK; CDR2 reads SYGVNS. After removal of 3 bases from V and 8 bases from J, the junction contained 10 bases not matched to a gene. CDR3 amino acids: CASSDDRGKGSEKLFF. The CDR3 DNA sequence: TGTGCCAGCAGTGACGACAGGGGGAAAGGGTCGGAAAAACTGTTTTTT.

The chain links TRBV18 to TRBJ2-7; 10 nucleotides line up with TRBD2. Germline V CDR1 and CDR2: KGHSH, LQKENI. There are 15 residues in the CDR3. J lost 4 bases, V lost 6 bases, and 9 bases had no gene match. CDR3 bases: TGTGCCAGCTCGAGCAGCGGGGGGGTGCGATACGAGCAGTACTTC. It specifies CASSSSGGVRYEQYF. The full variable domain, completed using reference TRBV18 and TRBJ2-7, is NAGVMQNPRHLVRRRGQEARLRCSPMKGHSHVYWYRQLPEEGLKFMVYLQKENIIDESGMPKERFSAEFPKEGPSILRIQQVVRGDSAAYFCASSSSGGVRYEQYFGPGTRLTVT.

This clone was counted a single time. The CDR3 DNA is TGTGCCAGCAGCCAGGTACAGGGGATCAATTCACCCCTCCACTTT. As protein: CASSQVQGINSPLHF. This rearrangement joins TRBV3-1 (or the pseudogene TRBV3-2) to TRBJ1-6, with TRBD1 matching 7 bases. CDR1 is LGHDT and CDR2 is YNNKEL in the germline V gene (reference sequence). The CDR3 sequence is 15 residues long. J gave up 7 bases and V 3 bases, and 6 bases lay outside the gene matches.

The genes are TRBV4-1 and TRBJ1-1; possible D gene TRBD1, 5 bases. V shed 6 bases and J shed 1 base, with 12 bases lying between them. Germline lookup yields CDR1 MGHRA and CDR2 YSYEKL. The CDR3 is made up of 14 amino acids. CDR3 in DNA: TGCGCCAGCAGTCTTGGCGGGGGGAACACTGAAGCTTTCTTT. It translates to CASSLGGGNTEAFF.

The chain couples TRBV27 to TRBJ2-7; 9 nucleotides line up with TRBD1. Germline trimming cut 4 bases from V and 0 bases from J; bases unmatched to any gene: 7. The CDR3 runs to 16 residues. The germline V gene has CDR1 MNHEY and CDR2 SMNVEV (reference sequence). Here the CDR3 reads CASSSNRGLSSYEQYF. Written as DNA, the CDR3 is TGTGCCAGCAGTTCAAACAGGGGGCTAAGCTCCTACGAGCAGTACTTC.

Only a few counts were recorded for this clone. V and J are TRBV7-3 and TRBJ1-6; D is unclear. This CDR3 is built from 14 residues. V gave up 9 bases and J gave up 11 bases, with 20 bases separating them. Germline V gives CDR1 SGHTA, CDR2 FQGTGA. In DNA, the CDR3 is TGTGCCAGGTCTTGGCAGGAAAACTTAGCACCCCTCCACTTT. This sequence encodes CARSWQENLAPLHF. The full variable domain, completed using reference TRBV7-3 and TRBJ1-6, is GAGVSQTPSNKVTEKGKYVELRCDPISGHTALYWYRQSLGQGPEFLIYFQGTGAADDSGLPNDRFFAVRPEGSVSTLKIQRTERGDSAVYLCARSWQENLAPLHFGNGTRLTVT.

The chain is built from TRBV10-1 and TRBJ1-4; D possibly corresponds to TRBD1 (6 bases). CDR1 is WNHNN, CDR2 SYGVQD, per germline (reference sequence). V gave up 2 bases and J gave up 8 bases, with 15 bases separating them. The CDR3 is 15 amino acids. This CDR3 reads CASSEKQGPGEKLFF. As DNA, the CDR3 is TGCGCCAGCAGTGAGAAACAGGGACCGGGGGAAAAACTGTTTTTT.

The chain couples TRBV28 to TRBJ1-2; 9 bases fit TRBD1. Looked up from germline, CDR1 is MDHEN and CDR2 is SYDVKM. There are 16 residues in the CDR3. Trimming at V came to 5 bases and at J to 7 bases, leaving 14 bases not matched to a gene. CDR3: CASSTGGGQGEAGYTF. The CDR3 DNA follows: TGTGCCAGCAGTACGGGGGGGGGACAGGGAGAGGCTGGCTACACCTTC.

V gene TRBV20-1 combines with J gene TRBJ1-1; D remains unclear. The CDR3 totals 11 residues. The ends were cut back, 5 bases at V and 4 bases at J, with 8 bases in the middle. CDR1 and CDR2 from the germline V gene are DFQATT and SNEGSKA (reference sequence). CDR3 nucleotides: TGCAGTGCTGGGCAGGTCACTGAAGCTTTCTTT. It yields the protein CSAGQVTEAFF.

V usage is TRBV6-5 and J usage is TRBJ1-5, with a possible D match to TRBD1 (6 bases). Between the trimmed V and J ends, which lost 6 bases and 2 bases, there was a span of 11 bases. Germline CDR1 MNHEY, CDR2 SVGAGI. The CDR3 runs 14 residues. The chain's CDR3 is CASRARQGNQPQHF. The CDR3 coding sequence is TGTGCCAGCAGAGCCCGACAGGGCAATCAGCCCCAGCATTTT.

This rearrangement joins TRBV12-3 or TRBV12-4 to TRBJ1-2; a possible D gene is TRBD1 (5 bases). The CDR3 spans 13 residues. With 6 bases removed from V and 3 bases from J, the gap between germline ends came to 11 bases. The CDR3 loop is CASSPDSYYGYTF. CDR3 nucleotide sequence: TGTGCCAGCAGCCCCGACAGCTACTATGGCTACACCTTC.